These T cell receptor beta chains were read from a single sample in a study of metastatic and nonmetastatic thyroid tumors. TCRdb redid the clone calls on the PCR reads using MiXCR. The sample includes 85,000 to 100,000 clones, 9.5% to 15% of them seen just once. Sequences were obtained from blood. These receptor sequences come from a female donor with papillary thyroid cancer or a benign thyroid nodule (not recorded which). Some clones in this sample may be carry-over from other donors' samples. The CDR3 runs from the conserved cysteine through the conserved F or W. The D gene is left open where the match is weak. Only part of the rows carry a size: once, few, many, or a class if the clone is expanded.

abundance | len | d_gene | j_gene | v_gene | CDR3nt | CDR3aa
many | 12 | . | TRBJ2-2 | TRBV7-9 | TGTGCCAGCAGCTTAAGTACCGGGGAGCTGTTTTTT | CASSLSTGELFF
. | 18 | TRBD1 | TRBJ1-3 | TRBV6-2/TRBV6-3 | TGTGCCAGCAGTACCCGCCCTGGACAGGGTCACTCTGGAAACACCATACGTTTT | CASSTRPGQGHSGNTIRF
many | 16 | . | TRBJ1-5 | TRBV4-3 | TGCGCCAGCAGCCAAGACTCGGGGGACTTCAATCAGCCCCAGCATTTT | CASSQDSGDFNQPQHF
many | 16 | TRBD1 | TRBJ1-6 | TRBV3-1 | TGTGCCAGCAGTCGGACAGGGCCGAATTTTAATTCACCCCTCCACTTT | CASSRTGPNFNSPLHF
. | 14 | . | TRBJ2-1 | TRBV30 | TGTGCCTGGAGGGGGTTGGTCGCGGTCAATGAGCAGTTTTTC | CAWRGLVAVNEQFF
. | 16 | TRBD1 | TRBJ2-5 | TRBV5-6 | TGTGCCAGCAGCGGGTCGACAGGGGCGCCCCCGGAGACCCAGTACTTC | CASSGSTGAPPETQYF
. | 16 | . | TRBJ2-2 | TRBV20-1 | TGCAGTGCTAGAGATGATAGCTGGGGGGCTAGCGAGGAGCTGTTTTTT | CSARDDSWGASEELFF
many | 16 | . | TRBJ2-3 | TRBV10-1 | TGCGCCAGCAGTGAGGAAGTACTTGGAGGCACAGATACGCAGTATTTT | CASSEEVLGGTDTQYF
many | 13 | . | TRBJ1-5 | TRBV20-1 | TGCAGTGCTAGATCCAACAGGGTTCAGCCCCAGCATTTT | CSARSNRVQPQHF
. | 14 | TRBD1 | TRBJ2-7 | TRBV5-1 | TGCGCCAGCAGCCCGACAGGGGAACGCTATGATCAGTACTTC | CASSPTGERYDQYF
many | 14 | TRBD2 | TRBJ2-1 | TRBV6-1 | TGTGCCAGCAAAAATAGCGGGAGGGCCAGTGAGCAGTTCTTC | CASKNSGRASEQFF
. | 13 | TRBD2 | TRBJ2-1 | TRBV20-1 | TGCAGTGCCAAGACTAGCGGGTACAATGAGCAGTTCTTC | CSAKTSGYNEQFF
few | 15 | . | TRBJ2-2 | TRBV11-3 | TGTGCCAGCAGCCAGGGGTGGCCCGTGCCTGGGGAGCTGTTTTTT | CASSQGWPVPGELFF
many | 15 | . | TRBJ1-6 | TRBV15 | TGTGCCACCAGCAGAGACCCTCAAAGCGGTTCACCCCTCCACTTT | CATSRDPQSGSPLHF
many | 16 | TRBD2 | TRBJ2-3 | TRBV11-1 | TGTGCCAGCAGCTTAGGTTCAGCGGGAGACAAGGATACGCAGTATTTT | CASSLGSAGDKDTQYF
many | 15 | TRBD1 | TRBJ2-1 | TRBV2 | TGTGCCAGCAGAGGTCGGGACAGGGGTTGGAATGAGCAGTTCTTC | CASRGRDRGWNEQFF
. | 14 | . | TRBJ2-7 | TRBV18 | TGTGCCAGCTCACCACAGGGGGTACACCACGAGCAGTACTTC | CASSPQGVHHEQYF
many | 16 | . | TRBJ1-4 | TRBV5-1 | TGCGCCAGCAGCTTGGGAGCAGGGGTGGGGAATGAAAAACTGTTTTTT | CASSLGAGVGNEKLFF
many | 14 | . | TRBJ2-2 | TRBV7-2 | TGTGCCAGCGGGACCAGGGCCCACACCGGGGAGCTGTTTTTT | CASGTRAHTGELFF
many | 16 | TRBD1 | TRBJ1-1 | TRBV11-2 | TGTGCCAGCAGCCGGGGACAGGGGCTAAAGAACACTGAAGCTTTCTTT | CASSRGQGLKNTEAFF
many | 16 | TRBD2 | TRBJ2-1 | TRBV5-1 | TGCGCCAGCAGCTTGCAGGGGACTAGCGGGGACAATGAGCAGTTCTTC | CASSLQGTSGDNEQFF
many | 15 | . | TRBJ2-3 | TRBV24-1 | TGTGCCACCAGTGATCTCACGACGGGCACAGATACGCAGTATTTT | CATSDLTTGTDTQYF
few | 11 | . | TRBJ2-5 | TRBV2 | TGTGCCAGCAGCTCTGACCCAGCTCAGTACTTC | CASSSDPAQYF
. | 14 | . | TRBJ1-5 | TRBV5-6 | TGTGCCAGCAGCTACCGACAGAACAATCAGCCCCAGCATTTT | CASSYRQNNQPQHF
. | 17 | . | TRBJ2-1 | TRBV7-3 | TGTGCCAGCAGACTGATGCGACTATCGGGAATCGAGAATGAGCAGTTCTTC | CASRLMRLSGIENEQFF
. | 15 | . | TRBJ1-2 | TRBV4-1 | TGCGCCAGCAGCCAAGAGTCCGGGTTCTACTATGGCTACACCTTC | CASSQESGFYYGYTF
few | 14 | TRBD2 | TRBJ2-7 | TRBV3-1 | TGTGCCAGCAGCCTGACGGGGGAGCGGGGCGAGCAGTACTTC | CASSLTGERGEQYF
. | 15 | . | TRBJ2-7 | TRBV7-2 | TGTGCCAGCAGCCCAATCTACCCGAGATGGGACGAGCAGTACTTC | CASSPIYPRWDEQYF
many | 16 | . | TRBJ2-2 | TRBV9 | TGTGCCAGCAGCGTAGCTCTAGACCCTTGGGCTGGGGAGCTGTTTTTT | CASSVALDPWAGELFF
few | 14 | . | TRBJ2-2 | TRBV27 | TGTGCCAGCCTCCCCCAGGGGACCACCGGTGAGCTGTTTTTT | CASLPQGTTGELFF
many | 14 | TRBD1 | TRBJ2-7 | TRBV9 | TGTGCCAGCAGCGGACAGGGTTTCGCCTACGAGCAGTACTTC | CASSGQGFAYEQYF
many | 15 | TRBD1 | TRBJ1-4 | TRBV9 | TGTGCCAGCAGCCCACTGGACAGGGAAAATGAAAAACTGTTTTTT | CASSPLDRENEKLFF
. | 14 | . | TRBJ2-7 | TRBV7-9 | TGTGCCAGCAGCTTTGGGACGGTCTCCTACGATCAGTACTTC | CASSFGTVSYDQYF
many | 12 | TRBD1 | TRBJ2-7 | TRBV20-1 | TGCAGTGCAACCGACAGGGTGTTGGAGCAGTACTTC | CSATDRVLEQYF